The T cell receptor (beta chain) described here comes from a study of human T cells and chemical hapten exposure. Study results and limitations: While controls formed fewer of them, expanded TCRs formed significantly more large CDR3 similarity clusters. DPC sensitization did not alter TCRs above 1 in 1000 frequency.

This clonotype has more than one count but fewer than ten. Its specificity is not known. Time point given: pre-sensitization, week 0. Treatment in this sample: therapeutic diphenylcyclopropenone sensitization with weekly scalp DPC. Unfractionated whole blood was the source from which total RNA was extracted. V lost 3 bases and J lost 0, with 14 bases in between. CDR1 is SGHNT and CDR2 is YYREEE in the germline V gene (reference sequence). The CDR3 sequence is 16 residues long. As processed by the authors: Samples had a median of around 100,000 TCRs, ranging roughly 20,000 to 700,000. TCRdb passed the RACE reads through MiXCR, listing each CDR3 protein once. The V and J calls here are based on TCRdb, not the publication. The sample consists of some 360,000 distinct CDR3 sequences, 5% to 6.5% of them appearing once.

The TCR was taken from a woman aged 45-59 years with alopecia areata. Some clones in this sample may be carry-over from other donors' samples. The rearrangement uses TRBV5-4 and TRBJ2-3, with TRBD2 as a possible D gene (6 bases). Sequenced here: whole blood, sampled in connection with sensitization to the hapten diphenylcyclopropenone (DPC). CDR3 amino acids: CASSWGLLPSTDTQYF. The CDR3 DNA reads TGTGCCAGCAGCTGGGGACTCCTTCCTAGCACAGATACGCAGTATTTT.